Below are 10 T cell receptor beta chains sequenced from a single sample in a study of blood T cell repertoires in COVID-19. The table came from immunoSEQ multiplex PCR; TCRdb's copy has only in-frame clones and leaves some out. The data hold about 69,000 clones, with more than 75% observed a single time. What was sequenced was peripheral blood. These receptor sequences come from a human donor in a cohort sampled during active COVID-19.

This chain connects TRBV10-1 to TRBJ2-5, with TRBD1 matching over 7 bases. This CDR3 has 14 amino acids. Losses at the gene ends were 6 bases for V and 6 bases for J; bases not matched to a gene: 10. Germline loops: CDR1 WNHNN, CDR2 SYGVQD (reference sequence). CDR3 region: CASREGTVGQTQYF. Written as DNA, the CDR3 is TGCGCCAGCAGAGAGGGGACAGTCGGGCAGACCCAGTACTTC.

The chain couples TRBV6-5 to TRBJ2-3, with 8 bases aligning to TRBD2. Unmatched junction bases numbered 4, after V lost 0 bases and J lost 2 bases. Germline loops: CDR1 MNHEY, CDR2 SVGAGI. The CDR3 has 16 amino acids. The CDR3 DNA is TGTGCCAGCAGTTACTCGCCAGCGGGAGCCACAGATACGCAGTATTTT. Translating it yields CASSYSPAGATDTQYF.

The count of this clone is one. The rearrangement links TRBV5-1 to TRBJ2-7; 7 positions agree with TRBD1. Germline V gene sequence: CDR1 SGHRS, CDR2 YFSETQ. The junction had 6 bases not matched to a gene; V was cut back by 0 bases and J by 6 bases. The CDR3 sequence is 14 residues long. CDR3 residues: CASSLGQGLGEQYF. CDR3 DNA sequence: TGCGCCAGCAGCTTGGGACAGGGTCTGGGCGAGCAGTACTTC. The whole variable domain, filled in from reference TRBV5-1 and TRBJ2-7, reads KAGVTQTPRYLIKTRGQQVTLSCSPISGHRSVSWYQQTPGQGLQFLFEYFSETQRNKGNFPGRFSGRQFSNSRSEMNVSTLELGDSALYLCASSLGQGLGEQYFGPGTRLTVT.

The rearrangement joins TRBV27 to TRBJ2-7, with D maybe TRBD1 (5 bases). This CDR3 is built from 14 residues. CDR1 is MNHEY, CDR2 SMNVEV, per germline (reference sequence). Trimming cost V 2 bases and J 3 bases, with 11 bases left between them. The CDR3 DNA is TGTGCCAGCAGTTTACAGGGTCGAGGCTACGAGCAGTACTTC. Residues: CASSLQGRGYEQYF.

The V and J genes are TRBV19 and TRBJ1-1; tentatively, D is TRBD1 (6 bases). The CDR3 loop spans 15 amino acids. Trimming cost V 5 bases and J 1 base, with 14 bases left between them. In germline, CDR1 is LNHDA, CDR2 SQIVND (reference sequence). The CDR3 protein is CASSPRQVPNTEAFF. The CDR3 coding sequence is TGTGCCAGTAGTCCGAGACAGGTCCCGAACACTGAAGCTTTCTTT.

This chain joins TRBV21-1 and TRBJ1-1; TRBD1 is the table's D call, not checked against the DNA. TRBV21-1 is recorded as a pseudogene. The CDR3 sequence is 15 residues long. The CDR3 here is CASSELATGWTEAFF. DNA for the CDR3: TGTGCCAGCAGCGAGCTTGCGACAGGGTGGACTGAAGCTTTCTTT.

The rearrangement uses TRBV27 and TRBJ2-1; D may be TRBD2 (5 bases). CDR3 length: 13 residues. V dropped 6 bases and J dropped 9 bases, with 15 bases sitting between them. The germline CDR1 and CDR2 sequences are MNHEY and SMNVEV (reference sequence). The CDR3 DNA sequence: TGTGCCAGCAGCCCCGTGAAAGAGGGTGAGCAGTTCTTC. This gives the protein CASSPVKEGEQFF.

This clone showed up just a few times. V is TRBV19 and J is TRBJ2-5; 9 nucleotides align to TRBD2. V lost 8 bases, J lost 5 bases, and 6 bases stayed unmatched. In germline, CDR1 is LNHDA, CDR2 SQIVND (reference sequence). CDR3 size: 13 residues. The DNA of the CDR3 is TGTGCCAGTGCGGCTAGCGGGGTGGAGACCCAGTACTTC. Translating it yields CASAASGVETQYF.

The J gene is TRBJ2-5, the V gene TRBV5-1; the match to TRBD2 covers 10 bases. Germline V CDR1 and CDR2: SGHRS, YFSETQ. Trimming took 3 bases from V and 4 from J; bases not matched to a gene: 9. This CDR3 spans 16 amino acids. This chain's CDR3 is CASSSGVAGGVETQYF. The CDR3, as DNA: TGCGCCAGCAGCTCCGGGGTAGCGGGAGGAGTAGAGACCCAGTACTTC.

This clone has just one count. This chain connects TRBV18 to TRBJ2-3; TRBD1 might be the D (6 bases). This CDR3 contains 13 residues. Germline V gene lookup returns CDR1 KGHSH and CDR2 LQKENI. V shed 6 bases and J shed 6 bases, with 13 bases lying between them. The DNA of the CDR3 is TGTGCCAGCTCCTACAGGGAGCTGGATACGCAGTATTTT. Translation: CASSYRELDTQYF.